A single sample is the source of the 15 T cell receptor beta chains below, sequenced in a study of blood T cell repertoires in COVID-19. Sequencing used immunoSEQ multiplex PCR; TCRdb keeps in-frame clones, though not all of them. This table has some 330,000 clones, just over 85% appearing once. Sequenced: PBMCs or T cells enriched from blood (not recorded which). Receptor source: a man aged 25 to 40 who had recovered from COVID-19.

The V call is TRBV6-5, the J call TRBJ2-7, with 7 bases fitting TRBD1. V lost 0 bases to trimming and J lost 0 bases; unmatched junction nucleotides: 5. The CDR3 is 16 amino acids. CDR1 is MNHEY and CDR2 is SVGAGI in the germline V gene. CDR3 sequence: CASSYSGGRDSYEQYF. For the CDR3, the DNA is TGTGCCAGCAGTTACTCAGGGGGCCGTGACTCCTACGAGCAGTACTTC.

V is TRBV7-9 and J is TRBJ1-1; 7 bases align to TRBD1. The junction had 8 bases not matched to a gene; V was cut back by 1 base and J by 0 bases. CDR3 length: 17 amino acids. From germline, CDR1 is SEHNR and CDR2 FQNEAQ (reference sequence). Here the CDR3 reads CASSLGPLTGLNTEAFF. DNA of the CDR3: TGTGCCAGCAGCTTAGGACCCCTGACAGGGCTGAACACTGAAGCTTTCTTT.

J is TRBJ1-1 and V is TRBV27; 9 bases line up with TRBD1. V lost 5 bases to trimming and J lost 3 bases; unmatched junction nucleotides: 7. The CDR3 sequence is 15 residues long. Germline-derived CDR1 and CDR2 are MNHEY and SMNVEV (reference sequence). This CDR3 reads CASSINRGPYTEAFF. The CDR3 region has the DNA TGTGCCAGCAGTATAAACAGGGGGCCGTACACTGAAGCTTTCTTT.

The V and J genes are TRBV27 and TRBJ1-3; D is undetermined. Germline loops: CDR1 MNHEY, CDR2 SMNVEV (reference sequence). The CDR3 consists of 17 residues. V lost 5 bases, J lost 1 base, and 18 bases lay in between. The CDR3 coding sequence is TGTGCCAGCAGTCCCCTACCGGGAGGCCCTTCTGGAAACACCATATATTTT. Its protein is CASSPLPGGPSGNTIYF.

For this clone: The same CDR3 is also encoded by other DNA sequences in this sample. This rearrangement joins TRBV5-1 to TRBJ1-1; possible D gene TRBD1, 6 bases. Germline values: CDR1 SGHRS, CDR2 YFSETQ. CDR3 length: 14 amino acids. V lost 4 bases and J 3 bases, leaving 13 bases between the germline ends. The CDR3 loop reads CASSLQGGDTEAFF. The CDR3, as DNA: TGCGCCAGCAGCCTACAGGGCGGAGACACTGAAGCTTTCTTT. The whole variable domain, filled in from reference TRBV5-1 and TRBJ1-1, reads KAGVTQTPRYLIKTRGQQVTLSCSPISGHRSVSWYQQTPGQGLQFLFEYFSETQRNKGNFPGRFSGRQFSNSRSEMNVSTLELGDSALYLCASSLQGGDTEAFFGQGTRLTVV.

The chain carries TRBV4-2 and TRBJ1-4; D is ambiguous. Germline V gene sequence: CDR1 LGHNA, CDR2 YNFKEQ. CDR3 size: 12 residues. Trimming took off 1 base at V and 12 bases at J, with 9 bases between the two ends. The CDR3 here is CASSQGSGELFF. The CDR3 DNA follows: TGTGCCAGCAGCCAAGGTTCCGGGGAACTGTTTTTT.

Only one count was recorded for this clone. The V gene is TRBV5-6, the J gene TRBJ1-4; D possibly corresponds to TRBD1 (6 bases). The CDR3 is 15 amino acids. The germline gives CDR1 SGHDT, CDR2 YYEEEE. Trimming took 0 bases from V and 10 from J, leaving 16 bases between them. CDR3 sequence: CASSLAGSGEGKLFF. CDR3 nucleotide sequence: TGTGCCAGCAGCTTGGCCGGTTCAGGGGAGGGAAAACTGTTTTTT.

This clone was seen only once. The chain links TRBV6-5 to TRBJ1-2, with TRBD1 matching over 10 bases. This CDR3 spans 12 amino acids. The trim removed 6 bases at V and 8 bases at J, leaving 3 bases unmatched. CDR1 and CDR2 (germline): MNHEY, SVGAGI. The CDR3 region has the DNA TGTGCCAGCAGGGGGACAGGGGACGGCTACACCTTC. Protein sequence: CASRGTGDGYTF.

This chain joins TRBV13 and TRBJ2-2; TRBD1 agrees at 7 bases. The CDR3 extends over 17 amino acids. Germline CDR1 reads PRHDT; CDR2 reads FYEKMQ (reference sequence). The ends lost 5 bases at V and 5 bases at J; junction bases unmatched: 14. The CDR3 here is CASSPQGQVRGTGELFF. The CDR3 bases are TGTGCCAGCAGCCCCCAAGGACAGGTCCGAGGGACCGGGGAGCTGTTTTTT.

The chain is built from TRBV7-9 and TRBJ1-3; tentatively, D is TRBD1 (6 bases). Trimming took off 3 bases at V and 1 base at J, with 13 bases between the two ends. The CDR3 contains 16 residues. Germline assignment: CDR1 SEHNR and CDR2 FQNEAQ (reference sequence). CDR3 sequence (DNA): TGTGCCAGCAGCTTTGGTTTGGGGGCGTCTGGAAACACCATATATTTT. It yields the protein CASSFGLGASGNTIYF. Full variable domain (missing parts from reference TRBV7-9 and TRBJ1-3): DTGVSQNPRHKITKRGQNVTFRCDPISEHNRLYWYRQTLGQGPEFLTYFQNEAQLEKSRLLSDRFSAERPKGSFSTLEIQRTEQGDSAMYLCASSFGLGASGNTIYFGEGSWLTVV.

This clone has more than one count but fewer than ten. This chain links TRBV28 with TRBJ2-7, with 13 bases that match TRBD2. Germline V gene sequence: CDR1 MDHEN, CDR2 SYDVKM. J lost 8 bases, V lost 6 bases, and 10 bases had no gene match. This CDR3 is built from 15 residues. CDR3 DNA: TGTGCCAGCAGCCCGGGGACTAGCGGGACGACCAAGCAGTACTTC. It is translated as CASSPGTSGTTKQYF. The full variable domain, in which reference TRBV28 and TRBJ2-7 provide the parts outside the CDR3, is DVKVTQSSRYLVKRTGEKVFLECVQDMDHENMFWYRQDPGLGLRLIYFSYDVKMKEKGDIPEGYSVSREKKERFSLILESASTNQTSMYLCASSPGTSGTTKQYFGPGTRLTVT.

The J gene is TRBJ1-1, the V gene TRBV4-1; possible D gene TRBD1, 5 bases. Germline V gene sequence: CDR1 MGHRA, CDR2 YSYEKL. V lost 1 base and J 10 bases, leaving 7 bases between the germline ends. The CDR3 runs 11 residues. This chain's CDR3 is CASSQAGLAFF. The CDR3 DNA follows: TGCGCCAGCAGCCAAGCAGGGCTAGCTTTCTTT.

This chain uses TRBV6-2 or TRBV6-3 with TRBJ2-2; 8 bases agree with TRBD2. V was pared by 6 bases and J by 3 bases, with 6 bases of the junction left unmatched. Germline V CDR1 and CDR2: MNHEY, SVGEGT. The CDR3 has 15 residues. CDR3 bases: TGTGCCAGCAGCGCCGGGACTAGAGACACCGGGGAGCTGTTTTTT. Translating gives CASSAGTRDTGELFF.

This chain links TRBV6-1 with TRBJ1-5; the D gene is possibly TRBD1 (6 bases). CDR1 and CDR2 (germline): MNHNS, SASEGT. Trimming shortened V by 0 bases and J by 4 bases, and 10 bases separated the two germline ends. The CDR3 sequence is 15 residues long. CDR3 nucleotides: TGTGCCAGCAGTGAAGCGGGAGGGGGGAATCAGCCCCAGCATTTT. Translated, it gives CASSEAGGGNQPQHF.

This clone was observed a single time. This chain links TRBV5-1 with TRBJ2-7, with 10 bases matching TRBD1. V lost 3 bases, J lost 6 bases, and 21 bases stayed unmatched. The germline V gene encodes CDR1 SGHRS and CDR2 YFSETQ. This CDR3 is 19 amino acids long. This chain's CDR3 is CASSSGPFSEWTGGLEQYF. CDR3 nucleotides: TGCGCCAGCAGCTCGGGGCCCTTTTCAGAGTGGACAGGGGGACTCGAGCAGTACTTC. Together with reference TRBV5-1 and TRBJ2-7, the CDR3 gives the full variable domain: KAGVTQTPRYLIKTRGQQVTLSCSPISGHRSVSWYQQTPGQGLQFLFEYFSETQRNKGNFPGRFSGRQFSNSRSEMNVSTLELGDSALYLCASSSGPFSEWTGGLEQYFGPGTRLTVT.